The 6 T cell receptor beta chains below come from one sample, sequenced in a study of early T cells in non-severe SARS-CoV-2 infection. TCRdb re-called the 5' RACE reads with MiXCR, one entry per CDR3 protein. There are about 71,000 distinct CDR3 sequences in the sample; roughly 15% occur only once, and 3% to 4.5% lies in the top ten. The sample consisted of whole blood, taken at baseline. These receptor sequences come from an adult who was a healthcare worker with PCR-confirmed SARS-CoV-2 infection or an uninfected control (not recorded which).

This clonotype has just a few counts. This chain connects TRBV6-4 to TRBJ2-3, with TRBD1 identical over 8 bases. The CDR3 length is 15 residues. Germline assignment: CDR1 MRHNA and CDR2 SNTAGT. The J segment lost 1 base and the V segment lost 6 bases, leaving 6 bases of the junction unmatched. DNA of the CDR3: TGTGCCAGCAGCCAGACAGGGGTGGGCACAGATACGCAGTATTTT. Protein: CASSQTGVGTDTQYF.

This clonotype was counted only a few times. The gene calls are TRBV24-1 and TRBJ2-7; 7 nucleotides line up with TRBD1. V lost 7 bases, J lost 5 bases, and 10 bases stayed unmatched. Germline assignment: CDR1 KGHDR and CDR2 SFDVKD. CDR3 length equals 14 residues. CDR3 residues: CATSSGQANDEQYF. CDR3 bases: TGTGCCACCAGCTCCGGACAGGCCAACGACGAGCAGTACTTC.

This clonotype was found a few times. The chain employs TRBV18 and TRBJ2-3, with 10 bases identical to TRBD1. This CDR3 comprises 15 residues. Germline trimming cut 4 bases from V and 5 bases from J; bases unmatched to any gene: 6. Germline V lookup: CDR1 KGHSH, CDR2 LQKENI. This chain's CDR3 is CASSHPGQGRDTQYF. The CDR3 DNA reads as TGTGCCAGCTCACATCCGGGACAGGGGAGAGATACGCAGTATTTT.

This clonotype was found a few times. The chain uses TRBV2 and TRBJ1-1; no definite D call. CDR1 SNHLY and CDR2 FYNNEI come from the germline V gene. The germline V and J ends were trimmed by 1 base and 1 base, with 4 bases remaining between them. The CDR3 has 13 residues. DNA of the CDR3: TGTGCCAGCAGTGAAGAGGAGAACACTGAAGCTTTCTTT. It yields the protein CASSEEENTEAFF.

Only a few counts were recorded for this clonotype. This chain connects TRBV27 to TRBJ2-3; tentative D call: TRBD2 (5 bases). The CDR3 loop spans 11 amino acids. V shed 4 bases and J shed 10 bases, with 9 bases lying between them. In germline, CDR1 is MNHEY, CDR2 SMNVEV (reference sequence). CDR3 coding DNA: TGTGCCAGCAGTTACTTGGGAGCGCAGTATTTT. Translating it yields CASSYLGAQYF.

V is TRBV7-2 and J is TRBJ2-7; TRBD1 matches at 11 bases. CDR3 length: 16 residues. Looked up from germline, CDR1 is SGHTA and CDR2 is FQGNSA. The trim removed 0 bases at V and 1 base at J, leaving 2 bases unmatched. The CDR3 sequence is CASSLAGQGASYEQYF. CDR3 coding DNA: TGTGCCAGCAGCTTAGCAGGACAGGGGGCTTCCTACGAGCAGTACTTC. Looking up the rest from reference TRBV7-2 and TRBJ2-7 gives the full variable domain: GAGVSQSPSNKVTEKGKDVELRCDPISGHTALYWYRQSLGQGLEFLIYFQGNSAPDKSGLPSDRFSAERTGGSVSTLTIQRTQQEDSAVYLCASSLAGQGASYEQYFGPGTRLTVT.